This T cell receptor (beta chain) was identified in a study of T cells in localized non-small cell lung cancer. Details on this clone: The antigen is unknown.

CDR3 size: 15 residues. Per the germline V gene, CDR1 is SGHRS and CDR2 is YFSETQ. Germline trimming cut 1 base from V and 7 bases from J; bases unmatched to any gene: 3. Profiling relied on immunoSEQ multiplex PCR, and the TCRdb table lists in-frame clones only, not all of them. Of thousands of clones in the sample, 22% are singletons; the top ten hold approximately 8.4%. Regarding the study as a whole: T cell clonality was highest in uninvolved adjacent lung, above tumor. Greater T cell density in blood accompanied longer overall survival.

The source is a male donor at least 60 years old with stage III squamous cell lung carcinoma. The J gene is TRBJ1-4, the V gene TRBV5-1; 11 nucleotides match TRBD1. Sequencing was performed on lung tumor tissue, taken before any cancer treatment. The CDR3 coding sequence is TGCGCCAGCAGCTTGCTCGGGACAGGGGGTGAAAAACTGTTTTTT. Its protein product is CASSLLGTGGEKLFF.